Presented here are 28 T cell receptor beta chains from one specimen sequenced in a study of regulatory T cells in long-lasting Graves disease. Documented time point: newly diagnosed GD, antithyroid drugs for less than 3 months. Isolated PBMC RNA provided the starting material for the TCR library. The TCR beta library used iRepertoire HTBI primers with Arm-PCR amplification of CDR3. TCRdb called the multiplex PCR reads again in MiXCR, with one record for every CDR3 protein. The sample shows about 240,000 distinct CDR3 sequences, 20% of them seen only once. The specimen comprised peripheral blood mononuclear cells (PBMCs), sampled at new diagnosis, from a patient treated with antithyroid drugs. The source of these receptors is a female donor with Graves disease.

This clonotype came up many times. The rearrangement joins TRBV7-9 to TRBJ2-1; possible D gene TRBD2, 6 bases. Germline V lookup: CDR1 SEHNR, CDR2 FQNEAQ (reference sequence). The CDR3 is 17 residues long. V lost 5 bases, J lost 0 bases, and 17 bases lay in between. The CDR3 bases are TGTGCCAGCAGCAGCCGGACTACCTATAGCTCCTACAATGAGCAGTTCTTC. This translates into CASSSRTTYSSYNEQFF.

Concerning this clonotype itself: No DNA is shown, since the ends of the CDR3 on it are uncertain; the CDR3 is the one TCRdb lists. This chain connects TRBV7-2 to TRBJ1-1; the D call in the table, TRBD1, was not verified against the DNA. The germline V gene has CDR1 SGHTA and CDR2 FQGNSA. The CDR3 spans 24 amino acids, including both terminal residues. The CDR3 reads CASSLAELYGYTFGSGTRATEAFF.

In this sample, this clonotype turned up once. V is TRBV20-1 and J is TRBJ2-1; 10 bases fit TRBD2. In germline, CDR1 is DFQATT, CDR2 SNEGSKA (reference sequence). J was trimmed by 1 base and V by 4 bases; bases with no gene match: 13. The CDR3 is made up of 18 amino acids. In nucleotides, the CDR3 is TGCAGTGCTACGCCCACTACTAGCGGGGACCCTTCCTACAATGAGCAGTTCTTC. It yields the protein CSATPTTSGDPSYNEQFF.

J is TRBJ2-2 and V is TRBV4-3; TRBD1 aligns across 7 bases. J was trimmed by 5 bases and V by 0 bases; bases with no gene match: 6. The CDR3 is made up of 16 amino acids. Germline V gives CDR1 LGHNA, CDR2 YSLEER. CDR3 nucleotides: TGCGCCAGCAGCCAAGAGCCATTACAGGGGACCGGGGAGCTGTTTTTT. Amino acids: CASSQEPLQGTGELFF.

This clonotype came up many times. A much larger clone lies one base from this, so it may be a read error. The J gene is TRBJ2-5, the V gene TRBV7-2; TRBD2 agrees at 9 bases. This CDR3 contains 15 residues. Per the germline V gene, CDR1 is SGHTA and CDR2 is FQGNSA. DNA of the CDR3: TGTGCCAGCAACTTAGCACTAGCGGGTAAAGAGACCCAGTACTTC. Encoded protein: CASNLALAGKETQYF.

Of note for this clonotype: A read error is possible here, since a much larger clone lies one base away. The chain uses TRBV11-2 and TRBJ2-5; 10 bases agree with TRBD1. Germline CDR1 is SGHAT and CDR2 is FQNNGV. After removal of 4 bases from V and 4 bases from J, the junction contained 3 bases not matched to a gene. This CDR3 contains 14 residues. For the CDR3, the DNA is TGTGCCAGCAGCTGGGGACAGGGGAGAGAGACCCAGTACTTC. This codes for CASSWGQGRETQYF.

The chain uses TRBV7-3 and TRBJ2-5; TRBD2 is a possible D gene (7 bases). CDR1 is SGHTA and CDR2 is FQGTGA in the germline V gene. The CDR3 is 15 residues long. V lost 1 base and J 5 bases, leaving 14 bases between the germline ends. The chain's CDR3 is CASSLMGGREETQYF. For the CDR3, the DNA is TGTGCCAGCAGCTTAATGGGGGGGCGCGAGGAGACCCAGTACTTC.

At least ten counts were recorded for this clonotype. This CDR3 reads CSAGDRYEQYF. DNA of the CDR3: TGCAGTGCCGGGGACCGGTACGAGCAGTACTTC. The V and J genes are TRBV20-1 and TRBJ2-7, with D perhaps TRBD1 or TRBD2 (5 bases each). In germline, CDR1 is DFQATT, CDR2 SNEGSKA (reference sequence). V lost 6 bases and J 4 bases, leaving 10 bases between the germline ends. This CDR3 region has 11 residues.

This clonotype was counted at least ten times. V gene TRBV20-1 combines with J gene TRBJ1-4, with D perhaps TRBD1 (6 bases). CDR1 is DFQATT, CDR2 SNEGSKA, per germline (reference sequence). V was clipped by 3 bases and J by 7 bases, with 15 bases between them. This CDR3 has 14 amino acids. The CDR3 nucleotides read TGCAGTGCTAGTCCTAGGGGGGGGAGTGAAAAACTGTTTTTT. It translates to CSASPRGGSEKLFF.

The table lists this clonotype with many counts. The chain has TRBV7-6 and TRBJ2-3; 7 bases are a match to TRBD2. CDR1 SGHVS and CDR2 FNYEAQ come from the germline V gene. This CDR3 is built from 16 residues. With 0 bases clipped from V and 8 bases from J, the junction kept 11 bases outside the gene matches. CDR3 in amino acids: CASSLAIGRQSGTQYF. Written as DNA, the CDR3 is TGTGCCAGCAGCTTAGCGATCGGGAGGCAGTCCGGTACGCAGTATTTT.

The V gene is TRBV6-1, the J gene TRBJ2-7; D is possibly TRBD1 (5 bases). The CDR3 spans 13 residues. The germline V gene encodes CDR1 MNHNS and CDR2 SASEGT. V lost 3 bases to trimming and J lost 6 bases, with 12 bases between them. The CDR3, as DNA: TGTGCCAGCAGTGAGCCAGGGCAAAGCGAGCAGTACTTC. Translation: CASSEPGQSEQYF.

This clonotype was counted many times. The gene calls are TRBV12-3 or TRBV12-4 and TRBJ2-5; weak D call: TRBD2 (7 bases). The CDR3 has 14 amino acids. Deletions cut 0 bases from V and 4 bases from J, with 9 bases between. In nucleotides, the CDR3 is TGTGCCAGCAGTTTAGCGGGAGGGGGAGAGACCCAGTACTTC. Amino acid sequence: CASSLAGGGETQYF.

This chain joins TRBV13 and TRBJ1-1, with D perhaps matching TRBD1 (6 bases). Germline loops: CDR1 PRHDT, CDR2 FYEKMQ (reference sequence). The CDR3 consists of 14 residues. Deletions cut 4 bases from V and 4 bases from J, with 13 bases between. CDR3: CASSWGTGITEAFF. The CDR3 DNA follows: TGTGCCAGCAGCTGGGGCACAGGGATCACTGAAGCTTTCTTT. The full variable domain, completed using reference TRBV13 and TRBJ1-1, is AAGVIQSPRHLIKEKRETATLKCYPIPRHDTVYWYQQGPGQDPQFLISFYEKMQSDKGSIPDRFSAQQFSDYHSELNMSSLELGDSALYFCASSWGTGITEAFFGQGTRLTVV.

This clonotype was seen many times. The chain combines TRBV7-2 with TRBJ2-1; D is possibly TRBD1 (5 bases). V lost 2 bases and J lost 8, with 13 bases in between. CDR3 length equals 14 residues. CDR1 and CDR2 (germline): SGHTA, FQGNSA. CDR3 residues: CASSLSRWGDEQFF. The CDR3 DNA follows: TGTGCCAGCAGCTTATCCCGGTGGGGCGATGAGCAGTTCTTC.

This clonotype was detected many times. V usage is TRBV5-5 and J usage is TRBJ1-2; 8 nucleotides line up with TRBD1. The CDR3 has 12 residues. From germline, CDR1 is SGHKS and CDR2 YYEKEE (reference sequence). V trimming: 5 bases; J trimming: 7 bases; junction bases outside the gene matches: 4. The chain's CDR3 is CASRPGQGGYTF. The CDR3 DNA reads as TGTGCCAGCAGACCTGGACAGGGTGGCTACACCTTC.

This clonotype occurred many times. The CDR3 nucleotides are TGTGCCAGCAGTGCCGCGGGGATAAAAAAGAGGAATGAGCAGTTCTTC. Protein product: CASSAAGIKKRNEQFF. The chain has TRBV6-1 and TRBJ2-1; a weak D match, TRBD2 (6 bases). CDR1 is MNHNS, CDR2 SASEGT, per germline. The CDR3 is made up of 16 amino acids. The V gene lost 4 bases and the J gene lost 7 bases, with 20 bases spanning the gap.

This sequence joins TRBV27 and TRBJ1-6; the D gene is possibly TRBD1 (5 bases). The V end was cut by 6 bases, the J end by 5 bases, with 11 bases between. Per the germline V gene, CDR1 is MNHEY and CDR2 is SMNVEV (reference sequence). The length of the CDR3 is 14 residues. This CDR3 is CASRGRQNNSPLHF. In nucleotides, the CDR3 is TGTGCCAGCAGGGGAAGACAGAATAATTCACCCCTCCACTTT.

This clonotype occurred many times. CDR3 sequence reads: CASSLGPHVETQYF. As DNA, the CDR3 is TGTGCCAGCAGCTTGGGCCCGCACGTCGAGACCCAGTACTTC. This chain uses TRBV5-6 with TRBJ2-5; D gene uncertain. Germline loops: CDR1 SGHDT, CDR2 YYEEEE. With 0 bases removed from V and 5 bases from J, the gap between germline ends came to 11 bases. CDR3 size: 14 residues.

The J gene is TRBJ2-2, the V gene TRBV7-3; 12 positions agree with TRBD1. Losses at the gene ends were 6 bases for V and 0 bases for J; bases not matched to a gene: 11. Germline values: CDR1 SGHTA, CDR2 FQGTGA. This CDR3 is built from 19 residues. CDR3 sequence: CASSPHPGQGAPNTGELFF. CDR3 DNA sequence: TGTGCCAGCAGTCCACACCCGGGACAGGGGGCGCCGAACACCGGGGAGCTGTTTTTT. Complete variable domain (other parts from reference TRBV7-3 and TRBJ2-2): GAGVSQTPSNKVTEKGKYVELRCDPISGHTALYWYRQSLGQGPEFLIYFQGTGAADDSGLPNDRFFAVRPEGSVSTLKIQRTERGDSAVYLCASSPHPGQGAPNTGELFFGEGSRLTVL.

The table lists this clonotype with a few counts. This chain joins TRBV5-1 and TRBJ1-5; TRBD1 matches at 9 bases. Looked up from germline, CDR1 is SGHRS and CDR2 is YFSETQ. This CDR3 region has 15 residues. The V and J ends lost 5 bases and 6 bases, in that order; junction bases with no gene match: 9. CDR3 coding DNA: TGCGCCAGCAGTCAAACCACAGGGGGCCTTCAGCCCCAGCATTTT. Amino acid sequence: CASSQTTGGLQPQHF.

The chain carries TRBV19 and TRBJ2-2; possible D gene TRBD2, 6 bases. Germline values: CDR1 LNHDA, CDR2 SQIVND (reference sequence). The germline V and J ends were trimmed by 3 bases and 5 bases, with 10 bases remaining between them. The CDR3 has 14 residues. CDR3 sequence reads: CASSMEGRTGELFF. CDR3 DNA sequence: TGTGCCAGTAGTATGGAGGGGCGGACCGGGGAGCTGTTTTTT.

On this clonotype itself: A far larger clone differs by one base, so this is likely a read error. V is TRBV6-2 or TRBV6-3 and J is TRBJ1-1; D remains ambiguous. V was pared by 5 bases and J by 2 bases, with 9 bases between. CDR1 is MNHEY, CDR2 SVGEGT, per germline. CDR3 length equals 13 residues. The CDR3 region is CASSERPNTEAFF. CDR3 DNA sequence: TGTGCCAGCAGTGAAAGACCTAACACTGAAGCTTTCTTT.

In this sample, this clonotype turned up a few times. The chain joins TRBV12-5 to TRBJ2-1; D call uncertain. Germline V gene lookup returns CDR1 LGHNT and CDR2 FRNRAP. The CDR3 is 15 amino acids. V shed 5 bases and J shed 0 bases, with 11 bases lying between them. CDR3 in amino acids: CASGVTASSYNEQFF. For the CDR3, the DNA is TGTGCTAGTGGTGTGACCGCGAGCTCCTACAATGAGCAGTTCTTC. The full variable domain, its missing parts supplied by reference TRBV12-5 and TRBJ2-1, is DARVTQTPRHKVTEMGQEVTMRCQPILGHNTVFWYRQTMMQGLELLAYFRNRAPLDDSGMPKDRFSAEMPDATLATLKIQPSEPRDSAVYFCASGVTASSYNEQFFGPGTRLTVL.

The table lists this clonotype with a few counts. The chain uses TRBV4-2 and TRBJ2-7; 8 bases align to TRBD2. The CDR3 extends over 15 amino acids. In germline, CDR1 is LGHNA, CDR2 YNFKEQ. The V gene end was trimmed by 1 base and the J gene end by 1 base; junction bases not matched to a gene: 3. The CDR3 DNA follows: TGTGCCAGCAGCCAAGGGGCGGGGGGATCCTACGAGCAGTACTTC. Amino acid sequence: CASSQGAGGSYEQYF.

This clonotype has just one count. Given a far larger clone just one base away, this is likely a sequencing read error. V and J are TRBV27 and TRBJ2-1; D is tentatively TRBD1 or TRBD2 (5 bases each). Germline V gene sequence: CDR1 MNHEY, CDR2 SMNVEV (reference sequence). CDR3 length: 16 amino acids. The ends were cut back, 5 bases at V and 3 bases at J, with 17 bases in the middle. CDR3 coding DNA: TGTGCCAGCAGTGATTCCCTGGGACGGTACTACAATGAGCAGTTCTTC. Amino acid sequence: CASSDSLGRYYNEQFF.

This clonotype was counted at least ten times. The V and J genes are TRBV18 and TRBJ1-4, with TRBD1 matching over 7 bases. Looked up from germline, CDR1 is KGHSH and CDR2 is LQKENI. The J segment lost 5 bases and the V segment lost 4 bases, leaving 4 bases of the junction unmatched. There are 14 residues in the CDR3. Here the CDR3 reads CASSQGQLNEKLFF. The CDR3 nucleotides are TGTGCCAGCTCACAGGGACAGTTAAATGAAAAACTGTTTTTT.

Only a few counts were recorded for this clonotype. CDR3 nucleotides: TGTGCCACCAGTGATTCCGACCACTATGGCTACACCTTC. Its translation: CATSDSDHYGYTF. J is TRBJ1-2 and V is TRBV24-1; D is undetermined. CDR1 and CDR2 from the germline V gene are KGHDR and SFDVKD. With 2 bases removed from V and 3 bases from J, the gap between germline ends came to 6 bases. This CDR3 has 13 amino acids.

CDR3 residues: CASSPGTGEDEQFF. The CDR3 DNA is TGTGCCAGCTCACCCGGGACAGGGGAAGACGAGCAGTTCTTC. The genes are TRBV18 and TRBJ2-1, with 10 bases matching TRBD1. In germline, CDR1 is KGHSH, CDR2 LQKENI. The junction had 6 bases not matched to a gene; V was cut back by 3 bases and J by 10 bases. The CDR3 is made up of 14 amino acids. Using reference TRBV18 and TRBJ2-1 for the parts outside the CDR3, the full variable domain is NAGVMQNPRHLVRRRGQEARLRCSPMKGHSHVYWYRQLPEEGLKFMVYLQKENIIDESGMPKERFSAEFPKEGPSILRIQQVVRGDSAAYFCASSPGTGEDEQFFGPGTRLTVL.